This T cell receptor beta chain comes out of a study of beta chain features in type 1 diabetes. With respect to this clone: The target antigen is unknown.

Looked up from germline, CDR1 is ENHRY and CDR2 is SYGVKD. The CDR3 has 15 amino acids. The V gene lost 3 bases and the J gene lost 0 bases, with 10 bases spanning the gap. The authors reverse transcribed all of the isolated RNA, so sequencing captured expressed TCRB transcripts. Produced via immunoSEQ multiplex PCR; TCRdb's table is partial and in-frame only. Here the sample spans about 740,000 clones, under 15% being singletons. Notes on the study in general: When Type 1 diabetes patients were examined, their TCRB CDR3s proved moderately but significantly shorter in all four CD4+ subsets.

The rearrangement links TRBV10-3 to TRBJ2-3; no definite D call. What was sequenced was naive CD4+ T cells from blood. The TCR was taken from a man aged 18 to 29 with type 1 diabetes. This CDR3 is CAISETTVSTDTQYF. DNA for the CDR3: TGTGCCATCAGTGAAACCACGGTGAGCACAGATACGCAGTATTTT.